The T cell receptor beta chain under discussion was sequenced for a study of blood T cells in healthy people across ages. Findings of the study overall: Expanded clonotype shifts may have been confounded, as the donors had an unknown CMV status. A strong correlation was seen between TCR beta diversity and naive T cell percentage.

Through a sample-barcoded 5' primer and a J-beta primer mix, a second PCR was run for about 6 to 11 cycles. TCRdb re-called the 5' RACE reads through MiXCR, storing one row per CDR3 protein. Among roughly 1.5 million distinct CDR3 sequences listed, roughly 43% were seen once. This CDR3 has 13 amino acids. The germline CDR1 and CDR2 sequences are MNHEY and SMNVEV (reference sequence). Trimming took 6 bases from V and 8 from J; bases not matched to a gene: 7. Regarding this clonotype: Its specificity is unknown.

In terms of origin and age, donors were healthy Caucasian individuals from Russia aged roughly 6 to 95. The receptor comes from a woman aged 18-30 years in good health. Material for sequencing was blood. The J gene is TRBJ1-1, the V gene TRBV27; TRBD1 matches at 9 bases. The CDR3 DNA follows: TGTGCCAGCAGCATTCGGACAGGGGTGGAAGCTTTCTTT. Translation gives CASSIRTGVEAFF.